This is a list of T cell receptor beta chains from one sample in a study of T cells in Graves' hyperthyroidism and ophthalmopathy. TCRdb re-derived calls from the multiplex PCR reads in MiXCR, one entry per CDR3 protein. The profile covers about 260,000 distinct CDR3 sequences, with approximately 20% appearing a single time and roughly 60% taken by the ten largest. The material sequenced was blood. These receptors all come from a man between 25 and 39 years old with Graves' ophthalmopathy. Both conserved end residues are part of each CDR3. Each record gives: J gene, V gene, D gene, clone size, CDR3 protein, CDR3 DNA. D genes are given only for firm matches. Expanded clones are given a class, and other clones once, few, many or no size at all.

>TRBJ1-5|TRBV20-1|.|few
CSARDKGTQPQHF
TGCAGTGCTAGAGATAAGGGGACTCAGCCCCAGCATTTT
>TRBJ2-7|TRBV4-2|TRBD1|few
CASSLTGGDEQYF
TGTGCCAGCAGCCTGACAGGGGGGGACGAGCAGTACTTC
>TRBJ2-4|TRBV18|TRBD1|few
CASSPDRGGIQYF
TGTGCCAGCTCCCCGGACAGGGGTGGCATTCAGTACTTC
>TRBJ2-5|TRBV3-1|TRBD1|many
CASSLSRQGSQETQYF
TGTGCCAGCAGCCTCAGTCGACAGGGGTCCCAAGAGACCCAGTACTTC
>TRBJ2-1|TRBV5-1|TRBD2|few
CASTERSGSYNEQFF
TGCGCCAGCACCGAAAGGAGCGGGAGCTACAATGAGCAGTTCTTC
>TRBJ2-7|TRBV27|.|.
CASGGRGTSYEQYF
TGTGCCAGTGGGGGGCGAGGAACCTCCTACGAGCAGTACTTC
>TRBJ2-7|TRBV3-1|.|.
CASSQAYSLGYEQYF
TGTGCCAGCAGCCAAGCTTATTCCTTAGGATACGAGCAGTACTTC
>TRBJ2-5|TRBV7-2|TRBD2|few
CASSFSGRYETQYF
TGTGCCAGCAGCTTCAGCGGGAGGTACGAGACCCAGTACTTC
>TRBJ2-7|TRBV19|TRBD1|.
CASSTRGDRPPYEQYF
TGTGCCAGTAGTACCCGAGGGGACAGGCCACCCTACGAGCAGTACTTC
>TRBJ1-6|TRBV20-1|.|.
CSAIGQKDSPLHF
TGCAGTGCTATAGGACAGAAAGATTCACCCCTCCACTTT
>TRBJ1-6|TRBV28|.|.
CASSPPHNSPLHF
TGTGCCAGCAGCCCACCCCATAATTCACCCCTCCACTTT